Listed here are 8 T cell receptor beta chains from one sample, sequenced in a study of neurological immune-mediated disorders (dated by TCRdb to 2018 to 2020). Library prep was done by 5' RACE. Data came from an Illumina HiSeq 2500. TCRdb reran the public reads through fastp at Q25 and MiXCR, keeping productive beta chains. Merged by CDR3 protein, the rows form single entries marked with the most common genes and DNA. The sample records roughly 20,000 distinct CDR3 sequences, around a sixth of which are singletons. 7.5% of the sample is taken by the ten largest. The specimen sequenced was CD8+ T cells from blood. The receptors were gathered from a young woman with multiple sclerosis.

In its sample, this clonotype was seen once. The gene calls are TRBV7-9 and TRBJ2-7; D uncertain. CDR1 is SEHNR, CDR2 FQNEAQ, per germline (reference sequence). CDR3 size: 12 residues. Trimming stripped 5 bases from V and 4 bases from J, with 9 bases between. The CDR3 region is CASSQDIYEQYF. The CDR3 DNA reads TGTGCCAGCAGCCAAGATATATACGAGCAGTACTTC.

The sample holds many counts of this clonotype. This chain uses TRBV29-1 with TRBJ2-7; TRBD1 aligns across 9 bases. Per germline, CDR1 SQVTM and CDR2 ANQGSEA. CDR3 length equals 12 residues. Germline trimming cut 6 bases from V and 5 bases from J; bases unmatched to any gene: 5. This CDR3 reads CSVGQGSNEQYF. CDR3 DNA sequence: TGCAGCGTAGGACAGGGGTCCAACGAGCAGTACTTC.

This clonotype was seen at least ten times. The V gene is TRBV6-2 or TRBV6-3, the J gene TRBJ2-1; no clear D gene. The germline gives CDR1 MNHEY, CDR2 SVGEGT. Deletions cut 2 bases from V and 7 bases from J, with 27 bases between. CDR3 length: 19 amino acids. In DNA, the CDR3 is TGTGCCAGCAGTTACCCCCGCGCTCAAGAACCCCTACCCGGGAATGAGCAGTTCTTC. As protein: CASSYPRAQEPLPGNEQFF.

This clonotype was counted many times. The rearrangement joins TRBV6-5 to TRBJ2-3; TRBD2 is a possible D gene (6 bases). Germline CDR1 is MNHEY and CDR2 is SVGAGI. The CDR3 sequence is 13 residues long. The ends were cut back, 6 bases at V and 4 bases at J, with 11 bases in the middle. The chain's CDR3 is CASSLGGADTQYF. DNA of the CDR3: TGTGCCAGCAGCTTAGGCGGGGCAGATACGCAGTATTTT.

V and J are TRBV5-1 and TRBJ1-5, with D unclear. V lost 0 bases and J lost 3, with 4 bases in between. The CDR3 is made up of 13 amino acids. CDR1 and CDR2 from the germline V gene are SGHRS and YFSETQ. CDR3 region: CASSLVINQPQHF. Here the CDR3 DNA reads TGCGCCAGCAGCTTGGTGATCAATCAGCCCCAGCATTTT.

In its sample, this clonotype was seen many times. CDR3 nucleotides: TGCAGCGTGGTAACAGGCACCGGGGAGCTGTTTTTT. This encodes CSVVTGTGELFF. The V call is TRBV29-1, the J call TRBJ2-2, with a weak D call TRBD1 (5 bases). Per the germline V gene, CDR1 is SQVTM and CDR2 is ANQGSEA. Trimming stripped 6 bases from V and 4 bases from J, with 9 bases between. This CDR3 contains 12 residues.

The chain has TRBV4-3 and TRBJ1-2; 8 nucleotides line up with TRBD1. Germline-derived CDR1 and CDR2 are LGHNA and YSLEER. The CDR3 is 16 amino acids. The V and J ends lost 4 bases and 4 bases, in that order; junction bases with no gene match: 11. The DNA for the CDR3 is TGCGCCAGCAGCCGAGGCGGGTCAGGGGGCATCTATGGCTACACCTTC. It yields the protein CASSRGGSGGIYGYTF.

This clonotype was picked up a small number of times. The chain's CDR3 is CASSLTPLATPHEQFF. Here the CDR3 DNA reads TGTGCCAGCTCACTAACCCCCTTGGCGACCCCTCATGAGCAGTTCTTC. This sequence joins TRBV18 and TRBJ2-1; D is undetermined. V lost 4 bases, J lost 8 bases, and 21 bases lay in between. In germline, CDR1 is KGHSH, CDR2 LQKENI. CDR3 size: 16 residues. The whole variable domain, filled in from reference TRBV18 and TRBJ2-1, reads NAGVMQNPRHLVRRRGQEARLRCSPMKGHSHVYWYRQLPEEGLKFMVYLQKENIIDESGMPKERFSAEFPKEGPSILRIQQVVRGDSAAYFCASSLTPLATPHEQFFGPGTRLTVL.